This T cell receptor beta chain was identified in a study of T cell responses to AZD1222 COVID-19 vaccine. V was pared by 3 bases and J by 5 bases, with 10 bases between. The germline V gene encodes CDR1 LNHDA and CDR2 SQIVND (reference sequence). CDR3 size: 13 residues. The protocol was immunoSEQ multiplex PCR, while the TCRdb copy is restricted to in-frame clones and leaves out a portion. The data show 150,000 to 200,000 clones, approximately 90% seen once. The specimen comprised peripheral blood, sampled on day 0 of AZD1222 vaccination. The receptor was derived from an adult in good health. The chain is built from TRBV19 and TRBJ1-1, with D uncertain. CDR3 residues: CASSIYSGTEAFF. The DNA of the CDR3 is TGTGCCAGTAGTATCTACAGCGGGACTGAAGCTTTCTTT.